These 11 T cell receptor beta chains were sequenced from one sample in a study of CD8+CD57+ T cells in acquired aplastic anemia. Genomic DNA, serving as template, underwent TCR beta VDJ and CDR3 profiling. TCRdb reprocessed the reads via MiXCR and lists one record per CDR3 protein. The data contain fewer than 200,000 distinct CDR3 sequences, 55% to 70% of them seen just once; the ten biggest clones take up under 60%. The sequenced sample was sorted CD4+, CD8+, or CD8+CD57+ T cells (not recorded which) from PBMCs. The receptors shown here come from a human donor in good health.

CDR3 coding DNA: TGTGCCAGCAGCCGGGACCGCGGGTCCTACGAGCAGTACTTC. Protein: CASSRDRGSYEQYF. The chain carries TRBV7-9 and TRBJ2-7, with D perhaps matching TRBD1 or TRBD2 (5 bases each). Looked up from germline, CDR1 is SEHNR and CDR2 is FQNEAQ (reference sequence). Deletions cut 5 bases from V and 1 base from J, with 12 bases between. This CDR3 is built from 14 residues.

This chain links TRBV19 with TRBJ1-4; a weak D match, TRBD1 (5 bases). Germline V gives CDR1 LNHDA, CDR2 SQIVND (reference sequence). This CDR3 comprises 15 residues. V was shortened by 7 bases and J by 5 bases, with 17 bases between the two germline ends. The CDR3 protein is CASTPSGTANEKLFF. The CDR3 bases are TGTGCCAGTACCCCAAGCGGGACCGCAAATGAAAAACTGTTTTTT.

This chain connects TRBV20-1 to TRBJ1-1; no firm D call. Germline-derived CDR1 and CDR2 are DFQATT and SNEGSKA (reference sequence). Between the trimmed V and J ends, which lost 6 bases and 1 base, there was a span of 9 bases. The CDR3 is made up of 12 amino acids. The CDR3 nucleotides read TGCAGTGCCACTCGACAGAACACTGAAGCTTTCTTT. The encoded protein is CSATRQNTEAFF.

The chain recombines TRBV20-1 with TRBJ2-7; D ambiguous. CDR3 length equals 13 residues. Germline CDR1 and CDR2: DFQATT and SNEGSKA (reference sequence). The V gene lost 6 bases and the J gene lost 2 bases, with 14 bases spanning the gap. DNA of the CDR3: TGCAGTGCCACTGCTCAAGGCCCCTACGAGCAGTACTTC. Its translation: CSATAQGPYEQYF.

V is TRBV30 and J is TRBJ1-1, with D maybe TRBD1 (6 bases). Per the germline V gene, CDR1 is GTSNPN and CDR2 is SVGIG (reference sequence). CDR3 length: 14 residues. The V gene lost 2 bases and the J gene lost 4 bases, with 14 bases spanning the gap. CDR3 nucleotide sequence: TGTGCCTGGAGTACAGGGCAGGTAGGCACTGAAGCTTTCTTT. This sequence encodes CAWSTGQVGTEAFF.

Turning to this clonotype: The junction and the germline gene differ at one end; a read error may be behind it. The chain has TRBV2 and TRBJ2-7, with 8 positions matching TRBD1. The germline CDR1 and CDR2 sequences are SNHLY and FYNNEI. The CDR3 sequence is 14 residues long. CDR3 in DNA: TGCGCCAGCAGCCAAGATCAGGGGGCCGACGAGCAGTACTTC. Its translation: CASSQDQGADEQYF.

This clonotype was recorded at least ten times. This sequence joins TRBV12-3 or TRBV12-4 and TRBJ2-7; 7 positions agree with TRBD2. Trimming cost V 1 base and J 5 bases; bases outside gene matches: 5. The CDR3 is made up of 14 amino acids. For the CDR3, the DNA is TGTGCCAGCAGTTTAGTGGGGGAGGGCCACGAGCAGTACTTC. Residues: CASSLVGEGHEQYF.

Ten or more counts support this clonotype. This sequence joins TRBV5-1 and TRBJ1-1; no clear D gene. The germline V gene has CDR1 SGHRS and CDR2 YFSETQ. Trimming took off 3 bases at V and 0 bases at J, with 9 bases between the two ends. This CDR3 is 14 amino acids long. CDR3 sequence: CASSSEAMNTEAFF. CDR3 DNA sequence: TGCGCCAGCAGCTCTGAAGCCATGAACACTGAAGCTTTCTTT. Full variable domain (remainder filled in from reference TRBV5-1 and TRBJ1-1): KAGVTQTPRYLIKTRGQQVTLSCSPISGHRSVSWYQQTPGQGLQFLFEYFSETQRNKGNFPGRFSGRQFSNSRSEMNVSTLELGDSALYLCASSSEAMNTEAFFGQGTRLTVV.

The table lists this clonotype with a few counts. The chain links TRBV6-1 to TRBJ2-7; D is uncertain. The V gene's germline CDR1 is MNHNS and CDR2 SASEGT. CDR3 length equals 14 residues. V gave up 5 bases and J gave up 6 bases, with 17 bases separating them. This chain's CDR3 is CASSLQILRAEQYF. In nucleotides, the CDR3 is TGTGCCAGCAGTTTGCAGATTTTACGAGCCGAGCAGTACTTC.

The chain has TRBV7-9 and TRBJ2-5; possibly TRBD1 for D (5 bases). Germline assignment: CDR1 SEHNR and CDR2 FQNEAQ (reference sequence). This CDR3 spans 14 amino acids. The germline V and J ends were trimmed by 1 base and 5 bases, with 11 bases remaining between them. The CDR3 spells CASSLEGRSETQYF. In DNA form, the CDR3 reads TGTGCCAGCAGCTTAGAGGGGCGTTCGGAGACCCAGTACTTC. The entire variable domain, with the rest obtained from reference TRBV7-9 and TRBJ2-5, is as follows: DTGVSQNPRHKITKRGQNVTFRCDPISEHNRLYWYRQTLGQGPEFLTYFQNEAQLEKSRLLSDRFSAERPKGSFSTLEIQRTEQGDSAMYLCASSLEGRSETQYFGPGTRLLVL.

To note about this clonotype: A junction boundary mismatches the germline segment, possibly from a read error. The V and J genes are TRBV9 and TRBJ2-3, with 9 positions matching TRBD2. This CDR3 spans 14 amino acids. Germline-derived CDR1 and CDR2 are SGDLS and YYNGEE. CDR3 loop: CASSLGLATDTQYF. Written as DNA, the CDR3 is TGCGCCAGCAGCTTGGGACTAGCTACAGATACGCAGTATTTT.